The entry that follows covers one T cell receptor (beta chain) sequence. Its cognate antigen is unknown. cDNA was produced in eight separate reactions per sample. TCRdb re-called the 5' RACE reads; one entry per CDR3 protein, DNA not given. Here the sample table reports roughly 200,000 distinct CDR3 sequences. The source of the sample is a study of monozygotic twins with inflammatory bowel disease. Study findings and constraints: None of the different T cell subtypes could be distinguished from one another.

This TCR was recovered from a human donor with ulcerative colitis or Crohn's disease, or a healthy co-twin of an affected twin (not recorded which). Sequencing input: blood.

CDR3 sequence reads: CASSLGQAYYEQYF. The gene calls are TRBV7-2 and TRBJ2-7; TCRdb calls TRBD1, which cannot be checked without DNA. Germline-derived CDR1 and CDR2 are SGHTA and FQGNSA. This CDR3 region has 14 residues.